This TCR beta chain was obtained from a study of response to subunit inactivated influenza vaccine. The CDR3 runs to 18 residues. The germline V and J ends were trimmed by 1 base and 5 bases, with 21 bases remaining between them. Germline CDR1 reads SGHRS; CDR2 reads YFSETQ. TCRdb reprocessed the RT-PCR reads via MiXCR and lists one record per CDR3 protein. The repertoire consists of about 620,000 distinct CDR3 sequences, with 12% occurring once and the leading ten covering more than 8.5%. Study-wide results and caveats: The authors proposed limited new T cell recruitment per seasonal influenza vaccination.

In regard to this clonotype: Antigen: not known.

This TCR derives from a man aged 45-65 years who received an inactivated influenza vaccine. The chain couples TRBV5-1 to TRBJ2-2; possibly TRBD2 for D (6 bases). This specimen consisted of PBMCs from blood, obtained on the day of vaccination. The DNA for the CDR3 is TGCGCCAGCAGCTTGAACCCTCTGGAGCTGGGAGGTACCGGGGAGCTGTTTTTT. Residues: CASSLNPLELGGTGELFF.